The 12 T cell receptor beta chains in this list originate from one sample, sequenced in a study of blood T cell repertoires in COVID-19 (dated by TCRdb to the early 2020s). Library creation used the immunoSEQ multiplex PCR assay. TCRdb stores this immuneACCESS table with in-frame sequences only. Part of the clones is absent; in the studies checked, under half of the shortfall reflects unresolved V genes, and no reason is known for the rest. Here the sample has a few hundred thousand clones; about nine tenths occur a single time. 6.9% of the sample is held by the ten biggest clonotypes. Input material: peripheral blood. The receptor source for this set is a woman aged 25-40 years who had recovered from COVID-19.

The chain joins TRBV27 to TRBJ1-2, with TRBD1 matching over 7 bases. The trim removed 8 bases at V and 2 bases at J, leaving 8 bases unmatched. The germline gives CDR1 MNHEY, CDR2 SMNVEV (reference sequence). This CDR3 is 14 amino acids long. The CDR3 DNA sequence: TGTGCCAGCTATCCTGCAGGGGGAAACTATGGCTACACCTTC. It is translated as CASYPAGGNYGYTF.

This chain links TRBV18 with TRBJ2-1, with 7 nucleotides matching TRBD2. With 6 bases clipped from V and 8 bases from J, the junction kept 1 base outside the gene matches. This CDR3 contains 11 residues. Germline CDR1 KGHSH, CDR2 LQKENI. CDR3 in amino acids: CASSRGDEQFF. The CDR3 nucleotides are TGTGCCAGCTCTCGGGGGGATGAGCAGTTCTTC.

V and J are TRBV5-4 and TRBJ2-7, with 9 nucleotides matching TRBD2. The germline CDR1 and CDR2 sequences are SGHNT and YYREEE (reference sequence). Losses at the gene ends were 2 bases for V and 9 bases for J; bases not matched to a gene: 9. This CDR3 has 14 amino acids. In nucleotides, the CDR3 is TGTGCCAGCAGCTTTAGCGGGGGACCCTCCGTGCAGTACTTC. It codes for CASSFSGGPSVQYF. The entire variable domain, with the rest obtained from reference TRBV5-4 and TRBJ2-7, is as follows: ETGVTQSPTHLIKTRGQQVTLRCSSQSGHNTVSWYQQALGQGPQFIFQYYREEENGRGNFPPRFSGLQFPNYSSELNVNALELDDSALYLCASSFSGGPSVQYFGPGTRLTVT.

V gene TRBV7-2 combines with J gene TRBJ2-2, with D tentatively TRBD1 (5 bases). Per germline, CDR1 SGHTA and CDR2 FQGNSA. The CDR3 covers 13 residues. V was clipped by 3 bases and J by 5 bases, with 7 bases between them. Here the CDR3 DNA reads TGTGCCAGCAGCTTTACAGGAACCGGGGAGCTGTTTTTT. Its translation: CASSFTGTGELFF.

The rearrangement joins TRBV27 to TRBJ2-5; 9 bases agree with TRBD2. The CDR3 totals 14 residues. The trim removed 8 bases at V and 2 bases at J, leaving 6 bases unmatched. Germline CDR1 is MNHEY and CDR2 is SMNVEV (reference sequence). CDR3 bases: TGTGCCAGCTCGAGCGGGAGGTTACAAGAGACCCAGTACTTC. Translation gives CASSSGRLQETQYF.

The chain employs TRBV28 and TRBJ2-6, with 9 positions matching TRBD1. Germline-derived CDR1 and CDR2 are MDHEN and SYDVKM. V gave up 3 bases and J gave up 5 bases; unmatched junction bases: 26. CDR3 length equals 23 residues. The CDR3 DNA reads TGTGCCAGCAGTTTCTCCCCCCGCGGACGTCCGGACAGGGGACCGCTAAGGGCCAACGTCCTGACTTTC. Translation: CASSFSPRGRPDRGPLRANVLTF.

The V and J genes are TRBV6-5 and TRBJ1-6; 9 bases agree with TRBD1. CDR1 is MNHEY and CDR2 is SVGAGI in the germline V gene. The junction had 3 bases not matched to a gene; V was cut back by 11 bases and J by 7 bases. The CDR3 is made up of 12 amino acids. The CDR3 sequence is CAVGTGNSPLHF. CDR3 nucleotides: TGTGCCGTCGGGACAGGGAATTCACCCCTCCACTTT.

This chain's CDR3 is CATSDYGNYGYTF. CDR3 sequence (DNA): TGTGCCACCAGTGATTACGGTAACTATGGCTACACCTTC. This sequence joins TRBV24-1 and TRBJ1-2; D is undetermined. V was pared by 2 bases and J by 1 base, with 4 bases between. Looked up from germline, CDR1 is KGHDR and CDR2 is SFDVKD. CDR3 length: 13 amino acids.

The chain combines TRBV12-3 or TRBV12-4 with TRBJ2-5, with D possibly being TRBD2 (5 bases). The CDR3 covers 12 residues. V lost 2 bases and J 7 bases, leaving 8 bases between the germline ends. The CDR3 is CASSLSAGTQYF. The CDR3 DNA reads as TGTGCCAGCAGTTTATCCGCGGGGACCCAGTACTTC.

The chain uses TRBV18 and TRBJ2-3; perhaps TRBD2 as D (5 bases). Between the trimmed V and J ends, which lost 1 base and 4 bases, there was a span of 6 bases. The CDR3 spans 13 residues. Germline-derived CDR1 and CDR2 are KGHSH and LQKENI. The CDR3 here is CASSPRGADTQYF. The CDR3 DNA follows: TGTGCCAGCTCACCACGGGGAGCAGATACGCAGTATTTT.

The sample holds one count of this clone. The V call is TRBV12-3 or TRBV12-4, the J call TRBJ2-5; D uncertain. V was trimmed by 1 base and J by 9 bases, leaving 12 bases between them. The CDR3 sequence is 13 residues long. The CDR3 region is CASSLGRPSAQYF. The CDR3 bases are TGTGCCAGCAGTTTAGGGCGGCCATCGGCCCAGTACTTC.

The chain uses TRBV12-3 or TRBV12-4 and TRBJ1-2; unclear D gene. This CDR3 is 12 amino acids long. V lost 2 bases and J lost 6, with 7 bases in between. CDR3 protein: CASSLRDNGYTF. The CDR3 bases are TGTGCCAGCAGTTTAAGAGACAATGGCTACACCTTC.